The present entry profiles one T cell receptor (beta chain) with its context. Its antigen is currently unknown. This CDR3 spans 13 amino acids. Trimming removed 8 bases from V and 5 bases from J; junction bases left unmatched: 8. Germline CDR1 is MNHEY and CDR2 is SMNVEV (reference sequence). These data come from a study of graft-versus-host responses after intestinal transplantation. Overall study: Recipients had transplants, and these were multivisceral, liver-intestinal, or isolated intestinal. All of the recipients had induction that used anti-thymocyte globulin, then tacrolimus and steroids for about 3 years. Overall study results and limits: Some GvH clones were seen earlier in gut or blood, suggesting intestinal origin. Graft-versus-host to host-versus-graft clonal ratios in allografts were high in patients with graft-donor T cell macrochimerism.

Clones were read by immunoSEQ multiplex PCR, and TCRdb kept only the in-frame ones, dropping some. The sample gives approximately 49,000 clones, approximately 95% of which show up once; 0.2% to 0.25% is in the top ten. The receptor was isolated from a human donor who was the organ donor for an intestinal transplant. The chain joins TRBV27 to TRBJ2-7; TRBD1 matches 8 bases. This material consisted of unstimulated CD8+ T cells sorted from spleen or lymph node cells, taken before transplant. The CDR3 reads CASGRGLYDEQYF. The CDR3 bases are TGTGCCAGCGGCAGGGGGCTTTACGACGAGCAGTACTTC.